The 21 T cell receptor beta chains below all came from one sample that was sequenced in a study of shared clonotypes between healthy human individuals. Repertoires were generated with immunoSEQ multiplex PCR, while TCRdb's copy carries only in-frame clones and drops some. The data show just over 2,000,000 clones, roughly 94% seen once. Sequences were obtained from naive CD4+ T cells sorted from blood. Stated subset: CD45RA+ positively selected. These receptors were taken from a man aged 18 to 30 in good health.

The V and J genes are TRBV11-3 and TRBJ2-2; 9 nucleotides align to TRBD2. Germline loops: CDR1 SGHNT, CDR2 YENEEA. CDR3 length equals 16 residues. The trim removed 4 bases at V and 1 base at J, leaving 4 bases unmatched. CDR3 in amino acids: CASSSRLAENTGELFF. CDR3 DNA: TGTGCCAGCAGCTCCAGACTAGCGGAGAACACCGGGGAGCTGTTTTTT.

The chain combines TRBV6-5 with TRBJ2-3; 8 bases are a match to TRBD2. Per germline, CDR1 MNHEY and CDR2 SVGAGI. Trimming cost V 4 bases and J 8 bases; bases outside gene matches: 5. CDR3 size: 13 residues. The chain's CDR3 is CASSLRGAGTQYF. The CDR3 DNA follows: TGTGCCAGCAGTTTGCGGGGGGCTGGTACGCAGTATTTT.

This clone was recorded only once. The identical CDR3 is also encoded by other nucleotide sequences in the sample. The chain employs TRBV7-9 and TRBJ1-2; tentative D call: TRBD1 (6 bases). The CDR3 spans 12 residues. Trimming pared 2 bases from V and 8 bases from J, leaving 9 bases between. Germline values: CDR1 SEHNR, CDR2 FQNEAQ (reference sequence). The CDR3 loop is CASSLNREGYTF. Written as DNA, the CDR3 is TGTGCCAGCAGCTTAAACAGGGAAGGCTACACCTTC.

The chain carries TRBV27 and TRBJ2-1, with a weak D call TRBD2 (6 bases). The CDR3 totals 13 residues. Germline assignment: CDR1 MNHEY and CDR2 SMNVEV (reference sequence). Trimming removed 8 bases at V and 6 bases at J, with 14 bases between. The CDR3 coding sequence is TGTGCCAGCGGTGGGGGGTTGGTCAATGAGCAGTTCTTC. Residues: CASGGGLVNEQFF.

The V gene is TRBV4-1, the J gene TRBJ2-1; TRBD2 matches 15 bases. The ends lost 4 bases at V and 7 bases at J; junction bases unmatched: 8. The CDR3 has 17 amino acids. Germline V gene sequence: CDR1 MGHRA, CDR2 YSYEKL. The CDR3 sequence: CASSRGLAGGPKNEQFF. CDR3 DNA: TGCGCCAGCAGCCGAGGACTAGCGGGAGGGCCCAAAAATGAGCAGTTCTTC.

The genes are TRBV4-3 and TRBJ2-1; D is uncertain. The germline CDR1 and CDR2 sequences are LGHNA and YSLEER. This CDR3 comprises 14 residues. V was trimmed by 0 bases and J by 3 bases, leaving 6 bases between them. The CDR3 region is CASSQEKGYNEQFF. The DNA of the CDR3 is TGCGCCAGCAGCCAAGAAAAGGGCTACAATGAGCAGTTCTTC.

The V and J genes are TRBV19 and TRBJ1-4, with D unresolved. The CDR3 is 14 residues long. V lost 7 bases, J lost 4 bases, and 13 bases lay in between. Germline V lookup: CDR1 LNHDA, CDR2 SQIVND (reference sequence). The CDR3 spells CASTGVSDNEKLFF. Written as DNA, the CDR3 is TGTGCCAGTACGGGCGTATCGGATAATGAAAAACTGTTTTTT.

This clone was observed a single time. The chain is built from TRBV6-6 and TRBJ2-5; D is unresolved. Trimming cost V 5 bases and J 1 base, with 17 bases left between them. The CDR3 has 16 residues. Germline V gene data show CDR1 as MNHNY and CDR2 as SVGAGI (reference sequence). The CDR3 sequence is CASSLGGASTQETQYF. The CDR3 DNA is TGTGCCAGCAGTCTTGGTGGAGCGTCTACCCAAGAGACCCAGTACTTC.

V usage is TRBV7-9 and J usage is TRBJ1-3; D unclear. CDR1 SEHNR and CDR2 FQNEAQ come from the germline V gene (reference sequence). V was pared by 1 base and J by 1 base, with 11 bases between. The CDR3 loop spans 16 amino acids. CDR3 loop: CASSLGPQVSGNTIYF. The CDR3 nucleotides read TGTGCCAGCAGCTTAGGGCCCCAAGTATCTGGAAACACCATATATTTT.

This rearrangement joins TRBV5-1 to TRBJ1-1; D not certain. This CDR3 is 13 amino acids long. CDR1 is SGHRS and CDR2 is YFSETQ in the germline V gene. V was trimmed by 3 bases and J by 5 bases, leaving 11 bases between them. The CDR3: CASSSAAGTEAFF. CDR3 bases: TGCGCCAGCAGCTCGGCGGCGGGTACTGAAGCTTTCTTT.

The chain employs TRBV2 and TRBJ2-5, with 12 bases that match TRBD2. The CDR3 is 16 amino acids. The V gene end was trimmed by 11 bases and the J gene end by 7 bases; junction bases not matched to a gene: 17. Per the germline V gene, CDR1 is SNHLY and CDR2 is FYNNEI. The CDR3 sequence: CAQALAGGTTRATQYF. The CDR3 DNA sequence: TGTGCCCAGGCACTAGCGGGGGGTACCACAAGAGCGACCCAGTACTTC.

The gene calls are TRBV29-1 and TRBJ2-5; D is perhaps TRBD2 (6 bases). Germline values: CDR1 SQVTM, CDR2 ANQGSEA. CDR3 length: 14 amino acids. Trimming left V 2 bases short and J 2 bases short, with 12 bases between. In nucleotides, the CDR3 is TGCAGCGTTGAAAGAGCGGGCGCACAAGAGACCCAGTACTTC. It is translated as CSVERAGAQETQYF. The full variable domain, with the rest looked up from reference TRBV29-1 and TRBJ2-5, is SAVISQKPSRDICQRGTSLTIQCQVDSQVTMMFWYRQQPGQSLTLIATANQGSEATYESGFVIDKFPISRPNLTFSTLTVSNMSPEDSSIYLCSVERAGAQETQYFGPGTRLLVL.

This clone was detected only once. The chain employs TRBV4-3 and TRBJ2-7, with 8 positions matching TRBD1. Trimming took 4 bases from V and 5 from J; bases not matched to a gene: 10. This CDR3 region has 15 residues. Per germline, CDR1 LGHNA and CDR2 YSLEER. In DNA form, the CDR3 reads TGCGCCAGCAGCCTCAAAACGACAGGGGTCAACGAGCAGTACTTC. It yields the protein CASSLKTTGVNEQYF.

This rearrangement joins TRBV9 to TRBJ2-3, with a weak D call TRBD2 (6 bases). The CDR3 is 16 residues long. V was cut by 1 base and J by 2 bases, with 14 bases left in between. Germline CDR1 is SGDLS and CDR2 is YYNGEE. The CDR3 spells CASSVRGTLSTDTQYF. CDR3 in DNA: TGTGCCAGCAGCGTACGCGGGACCCTCTCCACAGATACGCAGTATTTT.

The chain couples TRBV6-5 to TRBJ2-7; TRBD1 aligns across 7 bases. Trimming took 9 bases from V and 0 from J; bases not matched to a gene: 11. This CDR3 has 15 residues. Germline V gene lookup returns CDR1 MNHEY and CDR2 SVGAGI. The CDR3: CASSPFGTDSYEQYF. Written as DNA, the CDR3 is TGTGCCAGTTCGCCCTTCGGGACAGACTCCTACGAGCAGTACTTC.

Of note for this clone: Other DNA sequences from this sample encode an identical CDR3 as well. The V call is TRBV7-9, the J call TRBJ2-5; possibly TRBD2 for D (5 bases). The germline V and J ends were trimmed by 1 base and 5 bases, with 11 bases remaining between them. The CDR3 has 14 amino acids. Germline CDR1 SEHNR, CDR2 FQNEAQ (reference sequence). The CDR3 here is CASSLGGQRETQYF. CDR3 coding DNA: TGTGCCAGCAGCTTAGGAGGGCAGAGGGAGACCCAGTACTTC.

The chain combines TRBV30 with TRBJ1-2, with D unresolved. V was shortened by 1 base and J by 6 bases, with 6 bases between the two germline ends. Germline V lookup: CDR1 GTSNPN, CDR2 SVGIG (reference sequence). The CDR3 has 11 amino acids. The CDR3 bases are TGTGCCTGGAGTGGGAGGGATGGCTACACCTTC. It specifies CAWSGRDGYTF.

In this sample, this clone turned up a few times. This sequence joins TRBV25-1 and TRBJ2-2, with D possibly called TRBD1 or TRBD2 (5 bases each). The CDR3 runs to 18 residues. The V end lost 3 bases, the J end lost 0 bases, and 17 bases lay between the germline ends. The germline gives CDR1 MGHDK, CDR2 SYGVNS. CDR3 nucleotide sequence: TGTGCCAGCAGTGACCTTAACCCTGGGGACCCGAACACCGGGGAGCTGTTTTTT. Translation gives CASSDLNPGDPNTGELFF. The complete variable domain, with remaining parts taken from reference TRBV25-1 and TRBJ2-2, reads EADIYQTPRYLVIGTGKKITLECSQTMGHDKMYWYQQDPGMELHLIHYSYGVNSTEKGDLSSESTVSRIRTEHFPLTLESARPSHTSQYLCASSDLNPGDPNTGELFFGEGSRLTVL.

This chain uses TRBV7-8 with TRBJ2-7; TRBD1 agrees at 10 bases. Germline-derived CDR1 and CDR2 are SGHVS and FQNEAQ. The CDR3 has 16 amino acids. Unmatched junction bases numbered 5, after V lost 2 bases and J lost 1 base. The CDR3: CASSLLGGQGSYEQYF. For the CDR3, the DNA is TGTGCCAGCAGCTTACTTGGGGGACAGGGGTCCTACGAGCAGTACTTC.

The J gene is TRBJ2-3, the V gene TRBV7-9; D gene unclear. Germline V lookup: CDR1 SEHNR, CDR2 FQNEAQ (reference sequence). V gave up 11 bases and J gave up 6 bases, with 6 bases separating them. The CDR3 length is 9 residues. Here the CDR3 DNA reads TGTGCCTCCGGGGATACGCAGTATTTT. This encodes CASGDTQYF.

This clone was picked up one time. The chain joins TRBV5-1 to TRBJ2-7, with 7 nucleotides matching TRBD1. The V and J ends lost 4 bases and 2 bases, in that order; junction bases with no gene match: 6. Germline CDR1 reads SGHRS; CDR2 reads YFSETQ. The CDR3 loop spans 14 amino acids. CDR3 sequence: CASSGQGVPYEQYF. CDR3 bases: TGCGCCAGCAGCGGGCAGGGGGTCCCCTACGAGCAGTACTTC.